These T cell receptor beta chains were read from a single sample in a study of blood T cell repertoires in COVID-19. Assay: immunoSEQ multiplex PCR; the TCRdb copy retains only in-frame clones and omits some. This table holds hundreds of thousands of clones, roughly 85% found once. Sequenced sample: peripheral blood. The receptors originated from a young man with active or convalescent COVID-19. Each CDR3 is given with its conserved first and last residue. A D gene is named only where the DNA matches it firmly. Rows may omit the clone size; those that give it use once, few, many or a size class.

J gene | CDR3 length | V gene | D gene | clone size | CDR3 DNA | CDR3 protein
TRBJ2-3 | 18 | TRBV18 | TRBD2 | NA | TGTGCCAGCTCACCACCGGGACTAGCGGGAGGGACACTTGATACGCAGTATTTT | CASSPPGLAGGTLDTQYF
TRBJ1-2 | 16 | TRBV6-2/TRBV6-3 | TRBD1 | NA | TGTGCCAGCAGTTACCTCAGGGACAGCCAAAGCTATGGCTACACCTTC | CASSYLRDSQSYGYTF
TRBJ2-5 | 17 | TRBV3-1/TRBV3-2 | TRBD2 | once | TGTGCCAGCAGCCAAGATTTAAGCGGGGGGACCGGAGAGACCCAGTACTTC | CASSQDLSGGTGETQYF
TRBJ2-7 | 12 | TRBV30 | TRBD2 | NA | TGTGCCTGGGGACTGGGGGGGGACGAGCAGTACTTC | CAWGLGGDEQYF
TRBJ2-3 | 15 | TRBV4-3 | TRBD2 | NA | TGCGCCAGCAGCCCGAGCGGGGGGGCCACAGATACGCAGTATTTT | CASSPSGGATDTQYF
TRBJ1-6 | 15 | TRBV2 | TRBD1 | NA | TGTGCCAGACGGGACAGCTCGAACTATAATTCACCCCTCCACTTT | CARRDSSNYNSPLHF
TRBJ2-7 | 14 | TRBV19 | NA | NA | TGTGCCAGTAGTCCATGGGGGGACTCCTACGAGCAGTACTTC | CASSPWGDSYEQYF
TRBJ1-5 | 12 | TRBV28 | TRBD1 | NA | TGTGCCAGCCAGACAGGGATTCAGCCCCAGCATTTT | CASQTGIQPQHF
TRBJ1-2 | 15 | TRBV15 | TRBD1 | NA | TGTGCCACCAGCACAGGGGGAGTTAACGACTATGGCTACACCTTC | CATSTGGVNDYGYTF
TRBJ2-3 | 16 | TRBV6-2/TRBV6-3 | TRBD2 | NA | TGTGCCAGCAGTTACGCCAGCGGGAGCCTAACAGATACGCAGTATTTT | CASSYASGSLTDTQYF
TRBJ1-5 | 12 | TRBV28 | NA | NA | TGTGCCAGCAGTTTAAATCAACAGCCCCAGCATTTT | CASSLNQQPQHF
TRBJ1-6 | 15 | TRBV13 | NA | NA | TGTGCCAGCAGCTCCCCGGACAGACATAATTCACCCCTCCACTTT | CASSSPDRHNSPLHF
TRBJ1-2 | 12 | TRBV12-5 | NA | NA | TGTGCTAGTGGTCCGAACAGGAATGGCTACACCTTC | CASGPNRNGYTF
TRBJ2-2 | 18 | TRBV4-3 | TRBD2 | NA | TGCGCCAGCAGCCAAGAGTGGCTAGCGGGAGGGAACACCGGGGAGCTGTTTTTT | CASSQEWLAGGNTGELFF
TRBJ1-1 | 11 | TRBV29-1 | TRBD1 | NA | TGCAGCGTGGACAGGGACACTGAAGCTTTCTTT | CSVDRDTEAFF
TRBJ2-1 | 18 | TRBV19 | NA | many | TGTGCCAGTAGTATAATCAAGGCGGGCAGGAGGTCCCACAATGAGCAGTTCTTC | CASSIIKAGRRSHNEQFF
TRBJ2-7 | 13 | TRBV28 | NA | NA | TGTGCCAGCAGTTCCGGGACTTTCTACGAGCAGTACTTC | CASSSGTFYEQYF
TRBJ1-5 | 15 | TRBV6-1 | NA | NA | TGTGCCAGCAGTGAAGCAGGACAGCAAAATCAGCCCCAGCATTTT | CASSEAGQQNQPQHF
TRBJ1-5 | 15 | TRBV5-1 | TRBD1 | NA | TGCGCCAGCAGCTTGACAGGGGTAAGCAATCAGCCCCAGCATTTT | CASSLTGVSNQPQHF
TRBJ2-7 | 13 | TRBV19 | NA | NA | TGTGCCAGTAGGAAGCAGGGCTCCTACGAGCAGTACTTC | CASRKQGSYEQYF
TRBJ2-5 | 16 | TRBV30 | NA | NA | TGTGCCTGGAGTCCCTATGCGGGACAGTACCAAGAGACCCAGTACTTC | CAWSPYAGQYQETQYF
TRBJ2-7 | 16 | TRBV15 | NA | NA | TGTGCCACCAGCAGAGAAAGAGTAGCCTTAAGTCTTAGGCAGTACTTC | CATSRERVALSLRQYF
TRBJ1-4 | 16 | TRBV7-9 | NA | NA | TGTGCCAGCAGCTTAGGTTCGGAGGGTTTGGGGAAAAAACTGTTTTTT | CASSLGSEGLGKKLFF
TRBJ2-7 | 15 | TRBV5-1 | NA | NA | TGCGCCAGCAGCTGGGGACTGGCCGGGGCGGATGAGCAGTACTTC | CASSWGLAGADEQYF
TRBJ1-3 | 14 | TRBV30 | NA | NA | TGTGCCTGGAGTCCGGAGCCGAGCGGAAACACCATATATTTT | CAWSPEPSGNTIYF
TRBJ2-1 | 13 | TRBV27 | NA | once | TGTGCCAGCAGTCCCTCCCCAGGGTATGAGCAGTTCTTC | CASSPSPGYEQFF
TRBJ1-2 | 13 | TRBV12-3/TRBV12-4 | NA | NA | TGTGCCAGCAGTTACAGGGTTGTGGGCGGCTACACCTTC | CASSYRVVGGYTF
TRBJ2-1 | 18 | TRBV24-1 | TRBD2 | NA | TGTGCCACCAGTGATCCGACTAGCGGGCTAGAGGCGAACGATGAGCAGTTCTTC | CATSDPTSGLEANDEQFF
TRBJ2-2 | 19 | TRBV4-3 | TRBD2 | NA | TGCGCCAGCAGCCAAGAACGTCGAGCGGGACTAGCGGACACCGGGGAGCTGTTTTTT | CASSQERRAGLADTGELFF
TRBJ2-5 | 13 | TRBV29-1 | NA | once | TGCAGCCGTTCTGACAGTGCTTCTGAGACCCAGTACTTC | CSRSDSASETQYF
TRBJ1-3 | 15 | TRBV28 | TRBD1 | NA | TGTGCCAGCAGGGGGGAAACAGGGGCTGGAAACACCATATATTTT | CASRGETGAGNTIYF
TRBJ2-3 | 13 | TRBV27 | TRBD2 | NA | TGTGCCAGCGGAGGACTAGCGGTAGATACGCAGTATTTT | CASGGLAVDTQYF
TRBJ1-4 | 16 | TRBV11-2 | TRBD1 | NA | TGTGCCAGCAGCTTAGCCGAGACAGGGTTAGGTGAAAAACTGTTTTTT | CASSLAETGLGEKLFF
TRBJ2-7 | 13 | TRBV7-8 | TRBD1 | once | TGTGCCAGCAGCTTACCAGGGGGCTACGAGCAGTACTTC | CASSLPGGYEQYF
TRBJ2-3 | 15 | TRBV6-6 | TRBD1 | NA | TGTGCCAGCAGTTTCGCAGGTGACAGGGGAGATACGCAGTATTTT | CASSFAGDRGDTQYF
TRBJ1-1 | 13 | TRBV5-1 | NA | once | TGCGCCAGCAGACGTGACATGAACACTGAAGCTTTCTTT | CASRRDMNTEAFF
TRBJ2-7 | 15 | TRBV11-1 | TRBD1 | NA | TGTGCCAACAGCTCTACCGGGACAGGGGCCCACGAGCAGTACTTC | CANSSTGTGAHEQYF
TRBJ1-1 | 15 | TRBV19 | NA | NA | TGTGCCAGTAGTATAGATAGAACAGGGAACACTGAAGCTTTCTTT | CASSIDRTGNTEAFF
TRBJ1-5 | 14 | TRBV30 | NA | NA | TGTGCCTGGAGTGTACAATTCGGCAATCAGCCCCAGCATTTT | CAWSVQFGNQPQHF
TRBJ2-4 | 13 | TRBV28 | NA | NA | TGTGCCAGCAGTTTTTCAGGGGTTGACATTCAGTACTTC | CASSFSGVDIQYF
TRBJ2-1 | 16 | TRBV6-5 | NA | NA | TGTGCCAGCAGTTTAATTGGTCTAGGCCCTTACAATGAGCAGTTCTTC | CASSLIGLGPYNEQFF
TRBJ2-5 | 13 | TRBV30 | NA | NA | TGTGCCTGGAGTGGGTCAGTCCAAGAGACCCAGTACTTC | CAWSGSVQETQYF
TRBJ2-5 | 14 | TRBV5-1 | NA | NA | TGCGCCAGCAGCTTGGAAGGAGGACAAGAGACCCAGTACTTC | CASSLEGGQETQYF
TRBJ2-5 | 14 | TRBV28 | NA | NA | TGTGCCAGCAGGACAGAGGTTGCAGGGGAGACCCAGTACTTC | CASRTEVAGETQYF
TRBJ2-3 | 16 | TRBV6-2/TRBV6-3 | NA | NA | TGTGCCAGCAGTTACTCGGTTACTAGTTTATCCGATACGCAGTATTTT | CASSYSVTSLSDTQYF